The 10 T cell receptor beta chains in this list originate from one sample, sequenced in a study of cytomegalovirus exposure and HLA in healthy donors. Researchers ran the PCR with 60 Vbeta and 13 Jbeta primers. Profiled with immunoSEQ multiplex PCR; TCRdb holds only in-frame clones, not every one. This sample has 52,000 or so clones, with roughly 80% found just once. Input material: PBMCs. Every receptor here comes from a woman between 40 and 55 years old in good health and CMV-seropositive.

This clone was seen only a few times. One end of the junction is discordant with germline, which a read error may explain. Other DNA variants within this sample encode the same CDR3. The chain joins TRBV6-5 to TRBJ2-7; D gene uncertain. The germline V gene encodes CDR1 MNHEY and CDR2 SVGAGI. This CDR3 is built from 14 residues. The CDR3 region is CASSPLSPSYEQYF. The CDR3 DNA is TGCGCCAGCAGCCCCCTTTCCCCCTCCTACGAGCAGTACTTC.

The rearrangement joins TRBV6-5 to TRBJ2-5; 11 bases line up with TRBD1. The end of the DNA is better explained by TRBJ2-7, so the J call may be wrong. This CDR3 has 15 amino acids. Germline V CDR1 and CDR2: MNHEY, SVGAGI. CDR3 coding DNA: TGTGCCAGCAGTCAGGACAGGGGGCTCTCCTACGAGCAGTACTTC. Protein: CASSQDRGLSYEQYF.

This clone has just a few counts. The J gene is TRBJ1-1, the V gene TRBV7-9, with D perhaps TRBD1 (5 bases). This CDR3 region has 16 residues. The germline V gene has CDR1 SEHNR and CDR2 FQNEAQ (reference sequence). Trimming left V 1 base short and J 3 bases short, with 15 bases between. This chain's CDR3 is CASSLDGPGGDTEAFF. The CDR3 DNA reads as TGTGCCAGCAGCTTAGATGGCCCCGGAGGGGACACTGAAGCTTTCTTT.

This clone is a singleton in its sample. This chain joins TRBV7-2 and TRBJ2-3, with 11 bases that match TRBD2. This CDR3 is built from 18 residues. V trimming: 0 bases; J trimming: 0 bases; junction bases outside the gene matches: 5. The germline gives CDR1 SGHTA, CDR2 FQGNSA. CDR3 sequence reads: CASSLARLAGSSTDTQYF. The DNA of the CDR3 is TGTGCCAGCAGCTTAGCCAGACTAGCGGGGTCCAGCACAGATACGCAGTATTTT.

This sequence joins TRBV7-2 and TRBJ1-4; 7 positions match TRBD1. Germline-derived CDR1 and CDR2 are SGHTA and FQGNSA. The CDR3 extends over 16 amino acids. The V and J ends lost 5 bases and 4 bases, in that order; junction bases with no gene match: 10. The CDR3 DNA reads as TGTGCCAGCAGCGTCGGGACAGCTATTAGTAATGAAAAACTGTTTTTT. Encoded protein: CASSVGTAISNEKLFF.

The rearrangement links TRBV18 to TRBJ2-5; TRBD2 might be the D (5 bases). Trimming removed 3 bases from V and 4 bases from J, with 12 bases in between. Germline CDR1 KGHSH, CDR2 LQKENI. The CDR3 totals 14 residues. In nucleotides, the CDR3 is TGTGCCAGCTCACCCCAGGCCCGGGGAGAGACCCAGTACTTC. It yields the protein CASSPQARGETQYF. The full variable domain, rest sourced from reference TRBV18 and TRBJ2-5, is NAGVMQNPRHLVRRRGQEARLRCSPMKGHSHVYWYRQLPEEGLKFMVYLQKENIIDESGMPKERFSAEFPKEGPSILRIQQVVRGDSAAYFCASSPQARGETQYFGPGTRLLVL.

The chain carries TRBV10-3 and TRBJ2-1; D is unresolved. This CDR3 spans 15 amino acids. V was trimmed by 0 bases and J by 3 bases, leaving 9 bases between them. Looked up from germline, CDR1 is ENHRY and CDR2 is SYGVKD. This CDR3 is CAISESRVGYNEQFF. CDR3 coding DNA: TGTGCCATCAGTGAGTCTCGGGTTGGCTACAATGAGCAGTTCTTC.

A single count supports this clone. The chain uses TRBV19 and TRBJ2-3, with D possibly TRBD1 on 6 matching bases. Germline values: CDR1 LNHDA, CDR2 SQIVND (reference sequence). CDR3 length: 16 amino acids. V shed 6 bases and J shed 6 bases, with 22 bases lying between them. The CDR3 loop is CASSLPPGPRGDTQYF. CDR3 coding DNA: TGTGCCAGTAGCCTCCCCCCGGGTCCGAGGGGGGATACGCAGTATTTT.

The chain links TRBV5-6 to TRBJ1-3; a weak D match, TRBD1 (5 bases). Germline V lookup: CDR1 SGHDT, CDR2 YYEEEE. The CDR3 runs 14 residues. Between the trimmed V and J ends, which lost 0 bases and 3 bases, there was a span of 7 bases. CDR3 sequence (DNA): TGTGCCAGCAGCTTGGTCGGGGGTGGAAACACCATATATTTT. It translates to CASSLVGGGNTIYF.

The V gene is TRBV10-3, the J gene TRBJ2-5; 13 bases match TRBD2. The CDR3 extends over 16 amino acids. V trimming: 6 bases; J trimming: 3 bases; junction bases outside the gene matches: 7. The germline V gene has CDR1 ENHRY and CDR2 SYGVKD. CDR3 loop: CAIRPGLAGAKETQYF. In DNA form, the CDR3 reads TGTGCCATCAGACCAGGACTAGCGGGGGCCAAAGAGACCCAGTACTTC.